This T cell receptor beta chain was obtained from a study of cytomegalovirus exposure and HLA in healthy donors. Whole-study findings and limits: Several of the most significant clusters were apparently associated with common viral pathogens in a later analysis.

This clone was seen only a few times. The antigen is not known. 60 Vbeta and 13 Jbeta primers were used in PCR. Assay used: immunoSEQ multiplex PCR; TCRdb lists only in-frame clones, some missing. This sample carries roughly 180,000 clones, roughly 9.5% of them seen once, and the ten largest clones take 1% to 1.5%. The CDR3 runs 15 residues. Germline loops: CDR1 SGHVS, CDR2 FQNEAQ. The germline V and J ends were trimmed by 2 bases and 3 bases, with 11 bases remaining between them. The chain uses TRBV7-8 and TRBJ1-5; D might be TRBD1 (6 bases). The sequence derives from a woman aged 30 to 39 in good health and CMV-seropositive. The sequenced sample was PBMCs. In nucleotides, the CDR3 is TGTGCCAGCAGCTTAAGTGGGGGGGCCAATCAGCCCCAGCATTTT. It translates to CASSLSGGANQPQHF.